This T cell receptor beta chain comes out of a study of blood T cell repertoires in COVID-19. In the authors' methods: Reference gene primer amplification yielded estimated nucleated cell counts. Sequencing was performed with immunoSEQ multiplex PCR; in TCRdb, only in-frame clones are kept and a portion is missing. The D gene and trimming were derived from the DNA, and the V and J assignments and clone size from that table. The sample records over 200,000 clones, 65% to 85% being singletons. The CDR3 totals 14 residues. Trimming pared 7 bases from V and 2 bases from J, leaving 15 bases between. CDR1 is SGHTA and CDR2 is FQGNSA in the germline V gene.

The chain couples TRBV7-2 to TRBJ2-7, with D possibly matching TRBD2 (7 bases). The TCR comes from a man older than 75 with acute or convalescent COVID-19. Input material: peripheral blood. The chain's CDR3 is CASTAVRGPYEQYF. CDR3 nucleotides: TGTGCCAGCACCGCCGTGCGGGGGCCCTACGAGCAGTACTTC.